This paragraph reports one T cell receptor beta chain. The antigen is unknown. One end of the junction varies from germline; a read error may be responsible. The data belong to a study of tumor and adjacent non-tumor tissue in lung cancer. Study at large: Stage I to III disease affected 10 men and roughly five women aged about 30 to 85. Each sample yielded roughly 4.2 million productive TCRbeta reads on average.

RNA was extracted from bulk tissue without any cell sorting. Distant lung tissue was collected more than 3 cm away from the tumor edge. Between August and November 2014, newly diagnosed, chemotherapy-naive lung cancer patients underwent thoracic surgery in China. TCRbeta libraries were built with three rounds of nested PCR, modified from ARM-PCR. TCRdb analysed the multiplex PCR reads with MiXCR anew, one entry per CDR3 protein. The repertoire consists of some 100,000 distinct CDR3 sequences, with about 62% occurring once and the leading ten covering 15% to 20%. Overall study results and limits: Normal lung showed higher cumulative top 100 clone frequency than tumor.

Germline V gives CDR1 MGHRA, CDR2 YSYEKL. The CDR3 spans 15 residues. The specimen was distant non-tumor lung tissue. V gene TRBV4-1 combines with J gene TRBJ1-5; D possibly corresponds to TRBD1 (6 bases). This TCR was sampled from a man aged 25 to 40 with non-small cell lung cancer. DNA of the CDR3: TGTGCCAGCGGCCAGGACCAGGGGAGCAATCAGCCCCAGCATTTT. Its protein product is CASGQDQGSNQPQHF.